This T cell receptor (beta chain) was found in a study of graft-versus-host responses after intestinal transplantation. Study as a whole: Recipients had multivisceral, liver-intestinal, or isolated intestinal transplants. After anti-thymocyte globulin induction, recipients took tacrolimus and steroids for 3 to 4 years.

With respect to this clone: Antigen specificity is unknown.

V lost 4 bases and J 1 base, leaving 16 bases between the germline ends. Per germline, CDR1 SQVTM and CDR2 ANQGSEA. The CDR3 length is 15 residues. Assay used: immunoSEQ multiplex PCR; TCRdb lists only in-frame clones, some missing. The sample records some 110,000 clones, 85% to 95% being singletons. General study points: Subjects displaying graft-donor T cell macrochimerism possessed elevated graft-versus-host to host-versus-graft clonal ratios inside allografts. Recipient marrow contained GvH clones, some of which appeared first in ileum or blood.

This clonotype was sampled from a human donor who was the organ donor for an intestinal transplant. Specimen: unstimulated CD4+ T cells sorted from spleen or lymph node cells, collected before transplant. The chain joins TRBV29-1 to TRBJ1-1; D not resolved. The CDR3 DNA sequence: TGCAGCGTTGCAAACGACGCCCGGGGGAACACTGAAGCTTTCTTT. Protein product: CSVANDARGNTEAFF.